The TCR beta chain described here comes from a study of CD8 T cells in ankylosing spondylitis (dated by TCRdb to 2015 to 2018). Some background on the complete study: To find TCR variants linked to disease, the study profiled T cell receptor beta repertoires in ankylosing spondylitis patients and healthy donors. Peripheral blood samples were taken, and synovial fluid was additionally collected from ankylosing spondylitis patients. The full study cohort was made up of about 25 ankylosing spondylitis patients and over 90 healthy donors.

The germline V gene yields ENHRY for CDR1 and SYGVKD for CDR2. From the cysteine up to the phenylalanine, the CDR3 has a length of 14 residues. The only DNA kept is the CDR3, 42 bases in frame from the first base. General conclusions and limits of the study: Blood from ankylosing spondylitis patients appeared to be characterized by a TCR beta motif composed of several highly homologous amino acid variants. According to the report, matched synovial fluid samples from ankylosing spondylitis patients were significantly enriched for the disease-linked clones. A CD8+ phenotype was shown by the disease-linked clones, which were found at relatively low frequencies in peripheral blood. Some motif variants were previously reported in synovial fluid and blood of reactive arthritis patients, suggesting common disease-initiation mechanisms.

By share, this clonotype ranks as medium-sized (0.01 to 0.1%). What this receptor recognizes is not known. An end of the junction differs from the germline gene, which may be a read error. TCRdb lists the instrument as Illumina HiSeq 2500. Quantitative 5'-RACE with molecular barcodes was the method used to prepare the TCR beta libraries. On the authors' methods: A new computational method, built on a probabilistic model of VDJ rearrangement, was used to identify disease-linked TCR variants. TCRdb redid the processing of the public reads, applying fastp at Q25 and MiXCR, and retained in-frame beta chains. Rows are unified per CDR3 protein, each entry keeping the most common DNA and genes. For this entry, the V and J calls and clone size follow TCRdb and not the study's own pipeline. This sample has 200,000 or so distinct CDR3 sequences in its table, and 18% of those were observed once. The ten largest clones represent around 4.7% of the sample.

The source material was blood, either unsorted or a sorted T cell fraction (not recorded which). This receptor was taken from a male donor aged 5-30 years with ankylosing spondylitis or in good health (not recorded which). Donor details come from another sample of the same person, matched by shared clones. The V and J segments used are TRBV10-3 and TRBJ2-7, with 11 bases in between that match TRBD2. The DNA reads as follows: TGTGCCATCAGGGATCCGGGACTAGCGGTATATCCCCACTTC. This translates into CAIRDPGLAVYPHF.